This TCR beta chain was observed in a study of T cells in tumors after PD-1 blockade. Study-wide background: Each patient got pembrolizumab 200 mg every 3 weeks or cemiplimab 350 mg every 2 weeks. Some patients also took daily vismodegib 150 mg during anti-PD-1 treatment. Peripheral blood samples averaged around 40,000 unique clonotypes and some 120,000 templates. General study results and limits: Blood contained 35% to 50% of the tumor's TCR clonotypes.

For this clone: Its antigen is not known.

In germline, CDR1 is SNHLY, CDR2 FYNNEI. Trimming cost V 6 bases and J 9 bases; bases outside gene matches: 10. The CDR3 contains 14 residues. Profiling relied on immunoSEQ multiplex PCR, and the TCRdb table lists in-frame clones only, not all of them. The table lists about 33,000 clones, around four fifths of them singletons. The rearrangement joins TRBV2 to TRBJ2-1; 8 nucleotides align to TRBD2. The sequencing used PBMCs, collected before anti-PD-1 treatment. This TCR came from a human donor with basal cell carcinoma. DNA of the CDR3: TGTGCCAGCAGGTCGGGTAGCGGGGTGGGTGAGCAGTTCTTC. Its translation: CASRSGSGVGEQFF. The whole variable domain, filled in from reference TRBV2 and TRBJ2-1, reads EPEVTQTPSHQVTQMGQEVILRCVPISNHLYFYWYRQILGQKVEFLVSFYNNEISEKSEIFDDQFSVERPDGSNFTLKIRSTKLEDSAMYFCASRSGSGVGEQFFGPGTRLTVL.